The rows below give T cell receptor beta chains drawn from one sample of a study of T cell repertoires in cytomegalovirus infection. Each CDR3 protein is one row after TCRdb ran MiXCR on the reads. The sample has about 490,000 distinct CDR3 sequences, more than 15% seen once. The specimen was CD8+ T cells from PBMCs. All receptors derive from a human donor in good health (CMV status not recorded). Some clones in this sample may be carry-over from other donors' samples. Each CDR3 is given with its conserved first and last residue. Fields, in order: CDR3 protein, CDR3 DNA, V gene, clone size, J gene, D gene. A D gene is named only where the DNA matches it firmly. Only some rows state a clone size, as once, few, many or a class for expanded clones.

CASSLPSGRAFFYNEQFF	TGTGCCAGCAGTTTACCTAGCGGGAGGGCCTTCTTCTACAATGAGCAGTTCTTC	TRBV28	many	TRBJ2-1	TRBD2
CSVDVAGTGDSDTQYF	TGCAGCGTTGACGTGGCTGGGACAGGGGATTCAGATACGCAGTATTTT	TRBV29-1	-	TRBJ2-3	TRBD1
CASGGSYNEQFF	TGTGCCAGCGGGGGCAGTTACAATGAGCAGTTCTTC	TRBV12-3/TRBV12-4	many	TRBJ2-1	-
CASSFLDSYEQYF	TGTGCCAGCAGTTTTTTGGATTCCTACGAGCAGTACTTC	TRBV6-2/TRBV6-3	few	TRBJ2-7	-
CASTPAGTGGMNTEAFF	TGTGCCAGCACGCCAGCCGGGACAGGGGGGATGAACACTGAAGCTTTCTTT	TRBV2	many	TRBJ1-1	TRBD1
CASSLARDGLHEQYF	TGTGCCAGCAGCTTAGCCCGGGACGGCCTTCACGAGCAGTACTTC	TRBV7-6	many	TRBJ2-7	-
CASTAGQGSVYEQFF	TGTGCCAGTACCGCCGGACAGGGTTCGGTTTATGAGCAGTTCTTC	TRBV19	many	TRBJ2-1	TRBD1
CASRGAGFLDTQYF	TGTGCCAGCAGGGGGGCAGGTTTTTTAGATACGCAGTATTTT	TRBV6-1	few	TRBJ2-3	-
CATQGEVGETQYF	TGTGCCACGCAGGGGGAAGTCGGAGAGACCCAGTACTTC	TRBV10-3	few	TRBJ2-5	TRBD1
CASSLTPGGTQYF	TGTGCCAGCAGCTTAACCCCAGGGGGGACGCAGTACTTC	TRBV7-3	-	TRBJ2-7	-
CASSSAGEKLFF	TGTGCCAGCAGCTCCGCGGGGGAAAAACTGTTTTTT	TRBV7-9	-	TRBJ1-4	-
CASSVAYSPTELFF	TGTGCCAGCAGCGTAGCTTATAGCCCAACGGAGCTGTTTTTT	TRBV9	few	TRBJ2-2	-
CASSQESGFYNEQFF	TGCGCCAGCAGCCAAGAGAGCGGCTTTTACAATGAGCAGTTCTTC	TRBV4-1	-	TRBJ2-1	-
CASSIRTGLPGDQPQHF	TGTGCCAGCAGCATCCGGACAGGTCTACCGGGGGATCAGCCCCAGCATTTT	TRBV5-6	-	TRBJ1-5	TRBD1
CASRGDRDSELIYSNQPQHF	TGTGCCAGCAGAGGGGACCGGGACAGTGAGCTCATTTATAGCAATCAGCCCCAGCATTTT	TRBV6-6	-	TRBJ1-5	TRBD1
CASSKPGLALDTQYF	TGTGCCAGCAGTAAGCCGGGACTAGCTCTAGATACGCAGTATTTT	TRBV27	few	TRBJ2-3	TRBD2
CASSGTGANVLTF	TGCGCCAGCAGCGGGACTGGGGCCAACGTCCTGACTTTC	TRBV5-1	many	TRBJ2-6	-
CASSSPNLDRTYEQYF	TGTGCCAGCAGTTCACCTAATCTCGACCGAACCTACGAGCAGTACTTC	TRBV28	-	TRBJ2-7	-
CASSPRTGGQGYTF	TGTGCCAGCAGCCCCCGGACAGGGGGCCAAGGCTACACCTTC	TRBV9	few	TRBJ1-2	TRBD1
CASHGQGAFNEQFF	TGTGCCAGCCATGGCCAGGGGGCGTTCAATGAGCAGTTCTTC	TRBV27	-	TRBJ2-1	TRBD1
CASSLAILAGAPNNEQFF	TGTGCCAGCAGTTTAGCGATATTAGCGGGAGCCCCTAACAATGAGCAGTTCTTC	TRBV12-3/TRBV12-4	many	TRBJ2-1	TRBD2
CASSPPGGGHNEQFF	TGCGCCAGCAGCCCCCCCGGCGGGGGCCACAATGAGCAGTTCTTC	TRBV4-1	many	TRBJ2-1	-
CASSSGTGSSGANVLTF	TGTGCCAGTAGTTCCGGGACAGGGAGCTCTGGGGCCAACGTCCTGACTTTC	TRBV19	many	TRBJ2-6	TRBD1
CASSEALMAFGGYTF	TGTGCCAGCAGTGAAGCGCTTATGGCGTTCGGCGGCTACACCTTC	TRBV2	many	TRBJ1-2	-
CASSFQLTGQPYNEQFF	TGTGCCAGCAGTTTCCAGTTGACAGGGCAGCCCTACAATGAGCAGTTCTTC	TRBV27	-	TRBJ2-1	TRBD1
CATQGYGYTF	TGTGCCACTCAGGGCTATGGCTACACCTTC	TRBV10-3	few	TRBJ1-2	-
CASSEGVAHGYTF	TGTGCCAGCAGTGAAGGGGTCGCCCATGGCTACACCTTC	TRBV2	many	TRBJ1-2	-
CSVERYYTGELFF	TGCAGCGTTGAACGATACTACACCGGGGAGCTGTTTTTT	TRBV29-1	-	TRBJ2-2	-
CASSLARQSYEQYF	TGTGCCAGCAGCTTAGCGCGGCAGTCCTACGAGCAGTACTTC	TRBV7-6	many	TRBJ2-7	-
CSAGTGTYNSPLHF	TGCAGTGCTGGGACAGGGACCTATAATTCACCCCTCCACTTT	TRBV20-1	many	TRBJ1-6	TRBD1
CASSSAGGGMNTEAFF	TGTGCCAGCAGTTCCGCGGGGGGCGGCATGAACACTGAAGCTTTCTTT	TRBV7-9	many	TRBJ1-1	-
CSVGRLNTEAFF	TGCAGCGTGGGACGGCTGAACACTGAAGCTTTCTTT	TRBV29-1	-	TRBJ1-1	-
CASSEVAGNYGYTF	TGTGCCAGCAGTGAAGTCGCCGGAAACTATGGCTACACCTTC	TRBV25-1	many	TRBJ1-2	-
CASSLGGGIGNEQFF	TGTGCCAGCAGCCTGGGGGGAGGAATCGGTAATGAGCAGTTCTTC	TRBV7-3	many	TRBJ2-1	-
CASRQGHASTDTQYF	TGTGCCAGCAGACAAGGGCATGCTAGCACAGATACGCAGTATTTT	TRBV9	-	TRBJ2-3	-
CAITGGTIYF	TGTGCCATTACGGGGGGGACCATATATTTT	TRBV10-3	few	TRBJ1-3	-
CASSQPLTSADTDTQYF	TGTGCCAGCAGTCAACCATTGACTAGCGCTGACACAGATACGCAGTATTTT	TRBV12-3/TRBV12-4	many	TRBJ2-3	TRBD2
CASSLAGTAREQYF	TGTGCCAGCAGCTTGGCGGGAACTGCGAGGGAGCAGTACTTC	TRBV5-5	few	TRBJ2-7	-
CASSPSGEGYEQFF	TGTGCCAGTAGCCCTAGCGGAGAAGGATATGAGCAGTTCTTC	TRBV19	-	TRBJ2-1	TRBD2
CASFDRGFRNEQFF	TGTGCCTCTTTTGACAGGGGGTTTAGAAATGAGCAGTTCTTC	TRBV15	many	TRBJ2-1	TRBD1
CASSFQGELAGVVGEQYF	TGTGCCAGCAGCTTTCAGGGGGAACTAGCGGGAGTTGTGGGCGAGCAGTACTTC	TRBV3-1	few	TRBJ2-7	TRBD2
CASSSGQGSSGYEQYF	TGTGCCAGCAGCTCTGGACAGGGGTCCTCAGGCTACGAGCAGTACTTC	TRBV7-8	many	TRBJ2-7	TRBD1
CASSAGQGAREQYF	TGCGCCAGCAGCGCAGGACAGGGGGCTCGCGAGCAGTACTTC	TRBV5-1	few	TRBJ2-7	TRBD1
CASNLAGVPYEQYF	TGTGCCAGCAACTTAGCAGGGGTGCCCTACGAGCAGTACTTC	TRBV11-2	many	TRBJ2-7	-
CASSQDPQGSYNEQFF	TGTGCCAGCAGCCAAGATCCCCAGGGGAGCTACAATGAGCAGTTCTTC	TRBV4-2	-	TRBJ2-1	-
CASSQAAGALTEAFF	TGTGCCAGCAGCCAAGCGGCAGGGGCCCTCACTGAAGCTTTCTTT	TRBV4-2	-	TRBJ1-1	-
CASRGGTTGWEAFF	TGTGCCAGCAGGGGGGGGACGACAGGGTGGGAAGCTTTCTTT	TRBV12-3/TRBV12-4	few	TRBJ1-1	TRBD1
CASNPGQAGPTDTQYF	TGTGCCAGTAATCCCGGGCAAGCGGGGCCCACAGATACGCAGTATTTT	TRBV19	-	TRBJ2-3	TRBD2
CASSSSGAGTDTQYF	TGTGCCAGCAGCTCTAGCGGGGCCGGCACAGATACGCAGTATTTT	TRBV7-9	many	TRBJ2-3	TRBD2
CSARSLRVPLYNEQFF	TGCAGTGCTAGATCCTTGAGAGTTCCCCTCTACAATGAGCAGTTCTTC	TRBV20-1	few	TRBJ2-1	-
CASSLGGLANTGELFF	TGTGCCAGCAGCTTAGGTGGGCTGGCGAACACCGGGGAGCTGTTTTTT	TRBV7-8	many	TRBJ2-2	-